Listed below are T cell receptor beta chains from one sample, sequenced in a study of cytomegalovirus exposure and HLA in healthy donors. The repertoire was sequenced with immunoSEQ multiplex PCR; TCRdb's copy has only in-frame clones and lacks some. Found here are under 120,000 clones, approximately 70% of them singletons; the top ten hold roughly 11%. Sample: PBMCs. The receptors stem from a man aged 40-55 years in good health and CMV-seropositive. Both conserved end residues are part of each CDR3. The D gene is left open where the match is weak. Size is omitted from some rows. Given values are once, few, many or a class for expanded clones.

J gene: TRBJ2-7
clone size: -
V gene: TRBV5-1
D gene: TRBD2
CDR3 DNA: TGCGCCAGCAGCTTGGTGACTAGCGGGCGCTCCTACGAGCAGTACTTC
CDR3 protein: CASSLVTSGRSYEQYF

J gene: TRBJ1-2
clone size: few
V gene: TRBV5-6
D gene: -
CDR3 DNA: TGTGCCAGCAGCGAAACCGGGACTGCCTATGGCTACACCTTC
CDR3 protein: CASSETGTAYGYTF

J gene: TRBJ2-5
clone size: -
V gene: TRBV4-2
D gene: -
CDR3 DNA: TGTGCCAGCAGCCAAGCGGGCAGGGTGGTCGAGACCCAGTACTTC
CDR3 protein: CASSQAGRVVETQYF

J gene: TRBJ2-6
clone size: -
V gene: TRBV27
D gene: -
CDR3 DNA: TGTGCCAGCAGACCAGCGACTATTCTCTCTGGGGCCAACGTCCTGACTTTC
CDR3 protein: CASRPATILSGANVLTF

J gene: TRBJ2-3
clone size: -
V gene: TRBV28
D gene: -
CDR3 DNA: TGTGCCAGCAGTCCCCGTGGGGCCCACACAGATACGCAGTATTTT
CDR3 protein: CASSPRGAHTDTQYF

J gene: TRBJ1-1
clone size: -
V gene: TRBV19
D gene: -
CDR3 DNA: TGTGCCAGTAGTATCGGCAGGGGAAACACTGAAGCTTTCTTT
CDR3 protein: CASSIGRGNTEAFF

J gene: TRBJ1-2
clone size: few
V gene: TRBV2
D gene: TRBD1
CDR3 DNA: TGTGCCAGCAGGATAGACAGGGGCAACTATGGCTACACCTTC
CDR3 protein: CASRIDRGNYGYTF

J gene: TRBJ2-3
clone size: few
V gene: TRBV5-1
D gene: -
CDR3 DNA: TGCGCCAGCAGCTTGGGCGGGATTTTCACAGATACGCAGTATTTT
CDR3 protein: CASSLGGIFTDTQYF

J gene: TRBJ1-1
clone size: -
V gene: TRBV10-3
D gene: -
CDR3 DNA: TGTGCCATCAAGAGTTCGACAGCCACCGGAAACACTGAAGCTTTCTTT
CDR3 protein: CAIKSSTATGNTEAFF

J gene: TRBJ2-5
clone size: -
V gene: TRBV10-3
D gene: TRBD2
CDR3 DNA: TGTGCCACCCTTGCCGGACTAGCGGGGTTGGGAGGGGAGACCCAGTACTTC
CDR3 protein: CATLAGLAGLGGETQYF

J gene: TRBJ2-3
clone size: -
V gene: TRBV19
D gene: -
CDR3 DNA: TGTGCCAGTAGTATCGTTCAGCGGGGCACAGATACGCAGTATTTT
CDR3 protein: CASSIVQRGTDTQYF

J gene: TRBJ2-3
clone size: -
V gene: TRBV7-9
D gene: TRBD2
CDR3 DNA: TGTGCCAGCAGCTTATTAGGCGTTGCGGGAGGCACAGATACGCAGTATTTT
CDR3 protein: CASSLLGVAGGTDTQYF

J gene: TRBJ2-4
clone size: -
V gene: TRBV5-1
D gene: TRBD1
CDR3 DNA: TGCGCCAGCAGCCCGGGACAGGGGATTGCCAAAAACATTCAGTACTTC
CDR3 protein: CASSPGQGIAKNIQYF

J gene: TRBJ2-7
clone size: -
V gene: TRBV5-1
D gene: -
CDR3 DNA: TGCGCCAGCAGCTTGGGCCAGGGATTCTCTAACGAGCAGTACTTC
CDR3 protein: CASSLGQGFSNEQYF

J gene: TRBJ2-7
clone size: -
V gene: TRBV28
D gene: TRBD1
CDR3 DNA: TGTGCCAGCAGTTCACCCTCCGGGACAGCCGTCTACGAGCAGTACTTC
CDR3 protein: CASSSPSGTAVYEQYF

J gene: TRBJ1-1
clone size: -
V gene: TRBV5-1
D gene: TRBD1
CDR3 DNA: TGCGCCAGCAGCATCCGGACAGGGGGCCTGAACACTGAAGCTTTCTTT
CDR3 protein: CASSIRTGGLNTEAFF

J gene: TRBJ2-1
clone size: -
V gene: TRBV7-9
D gene: -
CDR3 DNA: TGTGCCAGCAGTCCAGCGGGGCAGTTCTTC
CDR3 protein: CASSPAGQFF

J gene: TRBJ2-1
clone size: -
V gene: TRBV19
D gene: TRBD1
CDR3 DNA: TGTGCCAGTAGTATCGGACAGGGTGTAGACAATGAGCAGTTCTTC
CDR3 protein: CASSIGQGVDNEQFF

J gene: TRBJ1-2
clone size: -
V gene: TRBV6-6
D gene: TRBD1
CDR3 DNA: TGTGCCAGCAGGGCCCCGGGACAGGGGGACTATGGCTACACCTTC
CDR3 protein: CASRAPGQGDYGYTF

J gene: TRBJ1-1
clone size: -
V gene: TRBV5-1
D gene: TRBD1
CDR3 DNA: TGCGCCAGCAGCTTGGGGACAGGGACCACTGAAGCTTTCTTT
CDR3 protein: CASSLGTGTTEAFF

J gene: TRBJ2-7
clone size: -
V gene: TRBV27
D gene: TRBD2
CDR3 DNA: TGTGCCAGCAGTTTGTTAGGACTAGCGGGACGAGAGCAGTACTTC
CDR3 protein: CASSLLGLAGREQYF

J gene: TRBJ2-7
clone size: -
V gene: TRBV30
D gene: TRBD1
CDR3 DNA: TGTGCCTGGAGGAACCCGACAGGGGTCAACGAGCAGTACTTC
CDR3 protein: CAWRNPTGVNEQYF

J gene: TRBJ2-5
clone size: -
V gene: TRBV5-1
D gene: TRBD1
CDR3 DNA: TGCGCCAGCAGCTTGGCCGCAGGGGGCCCTGCGGAGACCCAGTACTTC
CDR3 protein: CASSLAAGGPAETQYF

J gene: TRBJ1-1
clone size: -
V gene: TRBV19
D gene: TRBD1
CDR3 DNA: TGTGCCAGTAGCCGGACAGGGCGGACTGAAGCTTTCTTT
CDR3 protein: CASSRTGRTEAFF

J gene: TRBJ1-1
clone size: few
V gene: TRBV4-1
D gene: TRBD1
CDR3 DNA: TGCGCCAGCAGCCAAGAGGACAGGGTGATGGCTGAAGCTTTCTTT
CDR3 protein: CASSQEDRVMAEAFF

J gene: TRBJ2-7
clone size: -
V gene: TRBV15
D gene: -
CDR3 DNA: TGTGCCACCAGCCGGGGTGTGGACTACGAGCAGTACTTC
CDR3 protein: CATSRGVDYEQYF

J gene: TRBJ1-2
clone size: -
V gene: TRBV2
D gene: -
CDR3 DNA: TGTGCCAGCGCCGCGGGGGCGGAAGGCTACACCTTC
CDR3 protein: CASAAGAEGYTF

J gene: TRBJ2-7
clone size: -
V gene: TRBV6-6
D gene: TRBD1
CDR3 DNA: TGTGCCAGCAGTTACTGGGACAGGGACTCCTACGAGCAGTACTTC
CDR3 protein: CASSYWDRDSYEQYF

J gene: TRBJ2-5
clone size: -
V gene: TRBV7-3
D gene: TRBD2
CDR3 DNA: TGTGCCAGCAGCTCTGCTAGCGGGGAAGAGACCCAGTACTTC
CDR3 protein: CASSSASGEETQYF

J gene: TRBJ1-1
clone size: -
V gene: TRBV2
D gene: -
CDR3 DNA: TGTGCCACTAAGGGGGATTTGAACACTGAAGCTTTCTTT
CDR3 protein: CATKGDLNTEAFF

J gene: TRBJ1-1
clone size: -
V gene: TRBV6-1
D gene: -
CDR3 DNA: TGTGCCAGCAGTGAAACGGCAGGCCGTGAAGCTTTCTTT
CDR3 protein: CASSETAGREAFF

J gene: TRBJ2-1
clone size: -
V gene: TRBV10-1
D gene: TRBD2
CDR3 DNA: TGCGCCAGCAGGGGGACTAGCGGGAGGTCCTACAATGAGCAGTTCTTC
CDR3 protein: CASRGTSGRSYNEQFF

J gene: TRBJ1-2
clone size: few
V gene: TRBV5-6
D gene: TRBD1
CDR3 DNA: TGTGCCAGCAGCTTGGCCGGGACAGGGACGAACTATGGCTACACCTTC
CDR3 protein: CASSLAGTGTNYGYTF

J gene: TRBJ2-7
clone size: -
V gene: TRBV19
D gene: TRBD1
CDR3 DNA: TGTGCCAGTAGTACCAGGACAGGGGTCTACGAGCAGTACTTC
CDR3 protein: CASSTRTGVYEQYF

J gene: TRBJ1-5
clone size: -
V gene: TRBV27
D gene: -
CDR3 DNA: TGTGCCAGCAGTCCCCCGACTGGTCAGCCCCAGCATTTT
CDR3 protein: CASSPPTGQPQHF

J gene: TRBJ2-5
clone size: -
V gene: TRBV27
D gene: TRBD1
CDR3 DNA: TGTGCCAGCAGTTTATCCCCAGGGACAGGGTGGGAGACCCAGTACTTC
CDR3 protein: CASSLSPGTGWETQYF

J gene: TRBJ2-5
clone size: -
V gene: TRBV5-1
D gene: TRBD2
CDR3 DNA: TGCGCCAGCAGAAGACTAGCGGGGGTTCAAGAGACCCAGTACTTC
CDR3 protein: CASRRLAGVQETQYF

J gene: TRBJ2-1
clone size: -
V gene: TRBV6-5
D gene: TRBD2
CDR3 DNA: TGTGCCAGCAGCGCGCGGCGGGGGGACAACAATGAGCAGTTCTTC
CDR3 protein: CASSARRGDNNEQFF

J gene: TRBJ2-7
clone size: -
V gene: TRBV7-8
D gene: TRBD1
CDR3 DNA: TGTGCCAGCAACTTAGGGTTACAGGGGGCCCGCGAGCAGTACTTC
CDR3 protein: CASNLGLQGAREQYF

J gene: TRBJ2-2
clone size: few
V gene: TRBV4-1
D gene: TRBD2
CDR3 DNA: TGCGCCAGCAGCCAAGACGATCAGATTCGGACTAGCGGGAGGGCCGTCACCGGGGAGCTGTTTTTT
CDR3 protein: CASSQDDQIRTSGRAVTGELFF

J gene: TRBJ2-2
clone size: -
V gene: TRBV6-6
D gene: -
CDR3 DNA: TGTGCCAGCAGCCGACTTTTAACCGGGGAGCTGTTTTTT
CDR3 protein: CASSRLLTGELFF

J gene: TRBJ2-7
clone size: once
V gene: TRBV7-2
D gene: -
CDR3 DNA: TGTGCCAGCAGCTCCCCTCGCGGGTACGGTCGGGACGAGCAGTACTTC
CDR3 protein: CASSSPRGYGRDEQYF

J gene: TRBJ2-5
clone size: -
V gene: TRBV27
D gene: -
CDR3 DNA: TGTGCCAGCAGGAGACGGGGGTCCCAAGAGACCCAGTACTTC
CDR3 protein: CASRRRGSQETQYF

J gene: TRBJ1-1
clone size: -
V gene: TRBV7-8
D gene: TRBD1
CDR3 DNA: TGTGCCAGCAGCCCGAAGACAGGGGATAATGAAGCTTTCTTT
CDR3 protein: CASSPKTGDNEAFF

J gene: TRBJ2-1
clone size: once
V gene: TRBV19
D gene: -
CDR3 DNA: TGTGCCAGTACCATCGGGGTTGGATACAATGAGCAGTTCTTC
CDR3 protein: CASTIGVGYNEQFF

J gene: TRBJ2-7
clone size: -
V gene: TRBV5-4
D gene: -
CDR3 DNA: TGTGCCAGCAGCTTGGCTGGGCTCTTCTCCTACGAGCAGTACTTC
CDR3 protein: CASSLAGLFSYEQYF

J gene: TRBJ1-2
clone size: -
V gene: TRBV6-5
D gene: TRBD1
CDR3 DNA: TGTGCCAGCCGCGGGACAGGGGGCTATGGCTACACCTTC
CDR3 protein: CASRGTGGYGYTF